This TCR beta chain was found in a study of OX40 agonist ivuxolimab in advanced cancers. Points from the study as a whole: Some of the nonresponding patients also showed low levels of normalized T-cell clonal expansion.

As regards this clone: Antigen specificity is unknown.

Using immunoSEQ multiplex PCR, the repertoire was profiled, and TCRdb retains in-frame clones only, with some absent. The sample consists of 70,000 to 90,000 clones, roughly 86% of them appearing once. The specimen comprised CD4+ or CD8+ T cells sorted from blood, sampled in a trial of the OX40 agonist ivuxolimab. The clonotype was recovered from an adult with an advanced solid tumor such as melanoma, head and neck, liver or kidney cancer.

As DNA, the CDR3 is TGTGCCAGCAGCTCCCTACAGGGCCGGGAGGCTTTCTTT. Its translation: CASSSLQGREAFF. The genes are TRBV7-9 and TRBJ1-1; tentative D call: TRBD1 (6 bases). The CDR3 extends over 13 amino acids. Germline CDR1 SEHNR, CDR2 FQNEAQ (reference sequence). Trimming shortened V by 4 bases and J by 11 bases, and 17 bases separated the two germline ends.